Included here is one T cell receptor beta chain sequence, with context. This table comes from immunoSEQ multiplex PCR, and its TCRdb copy is limited to in-frame clones, with some not included. Seen here are approximately 41,000 clones, about 90% observed once, and the top ten hold 0.65% to 0.85%. The data stem from a study of T cell changes during pregnancy in multiple sclerosis. Material: CD4+ T cells from peripheral blood mononuclear cells, obtained in the second trimester of pregnancy. The sequence was obtained from a female donor in good health, enrolled as a control in a pregnancy study.

CDR3 in DNA: TGTGCCAGCAGGGCAGGGGTTGAAGCTTTCTTT. This translates into CASRAGVEAFF. The genes are TRBV2 and TRBJ1-1; TRBD1 is a possible D gene (6 bases). V lost 6 bases and J lost 7, with 9 bases in between. CDR1 is SNHLY and CDR2 is FYNNEI in the germline V gene. The CDR3 runs 11 residues.